The T cell receptor (beta chain) under discussion was sequenced for a study of T cell responses to AZD1222 COVID-19 vaccine. About the research overall: Analyses pooled second doses at about 4 or about 12 weeks. Study findings and constraints: Donors were largely white British and mainly female; clonal diversity was possibly underestimated. Within unmutated variant regions lay the reported targets of nearly half of spike-specific TCRs. Baseline serostatus was positive in only 5 to 7 AZD1222 recipients.

This clone was counted between two and nine times. The antigen is undetermined. The CDR3 covers 13 residues. Unmatched junction bases numbered 10, after V lost 9 bases and J lost 8 bases. Sequencing used immunoSEQ multiplex PCR; TCRdb keeps in-frame clones, though not all of them. The sample consists of roughly 120,000 clones, roughly 90% of them appearing once. Sequencing used peripheral blood, obtained on day 0 of AZD1222 vaccination. The origin of this receptor is an adult in good health. The chain is built from TRBV12-3 or TRBV12-4 and TRBJ2-1, with 7 bases identical to TRBD2. CDR3 amino acids: CASGTTWQHEQFF. CDR3 nucleotides: TGTGCCAGTGGGACTACCTGGCAGCATGAGCAGTTCTTC.